These 9 T cell receptor beta chains were sequenced from one sample in a study of CD8 T cells in Susac syndrome. An amount of RNA that ranged from roughly 0.45 to 1 ug was reverse transcribed with random hexamers. Each CDR3 protein is one row after TCRdb ran MiXCR on the immunoSEQ multiplex PCR reads. This sample has about 130,000 distinct CDR3 sequences, with around 94% found just once. The sample consisted of CD8+ T cells from PBMCs. Source of these receptors: a human donor with Susac syndrome.

V is TRBV24-1 and J is TRBJ2-3; D ambiguous. The germline V and J ends were trimmed by 0 bases and 6 bases, with 12 bases remaining between them. CDR3 length equals 15 residues. Germline V gives CDR1 KGHDR, CDR2 SFDVKD. The CDR3, as DNA: TGTGCCACCAGTGATTTGGACCGAAGGCCGGATACGCAGTATTTT. It yields the protein CATSDLDRRPDTQYF.

The count of this clonotype is one. The chain joins TRBV27 to TRBJ1-5; 9 bases are shared with TRBD1. The CDR3 is made up of 16 amino acids. J was trimmed by 1 base and V by 6 bases; bases with no gene match: 7. CDR1 is MNHEY, CDR2 SMNVEV, per germline (reference sequence). CDR3 in amino acids: CASSPGQGPSNQPQHF. The CDR3 DNA follows: TGTGCCAGCAGCCCGGGACAGGGTCCAAGCAATCAGCCCCAGCATTTT.

The rearrangement uses TRBV4-2 and TRBJ1-5; 8 bases align to TRBD1. CDR1 LGHNA and CDR2 YNFKEQ come from the germline V gene. CDR3 size: 15 residues. J lost 5 bases, V lost 1 base, and 4 bases had no gene match. CDR3 region: CASSQGSQGDQPQHF. The CDR3 DNA reads TGTGCCAGCAGCCAAGGCTCACAGGGGGATCAGCCCCAGCATTTT.

Only a few counts were recorded for this clonotype. The chain joins TRBV4-1 to TRBJ1-1; 8 bases are shared with TRBD1. V lost 3 bases to trimming and J lost 0 bases; unmatched junction nucleotides: 3. Looked up from germline, CDR1 is MGHRA and CDR2 is YSYEKL. There are 15 residues in the CDR3. Here the CDR3 DNA reads TGCGCCAGCAGCCATAGACAGGGGTTGAACACTGAAGCTTTCTTT. This codes for CASSHRQGLNTEAFF.

The chain carries TRBV4-1 and TRBJ2-7; D is ambiguous. V was shortened by 3 bases and J by 0 bases, with 12 bases between the two germline ends. Germline V CDR1 and CDR2: MGHRA, YSYEKL. CDR3 length: 15 residues. The CDR3 DNA is TGCGCCAGCAGCCAGTGGACCTCCGTCTCCTACGAGCAGTACTTC. It codes for CASSQWTSVSYEQYF.

CDR3 bases: TGCAGTGCTAGAGATCGAGACAAAATAGGGGTTCGAGATACGCAGTATTTT. Encoded protein: CSARDRDKIGVRDTQYF. The chain couples TRBV20-1 to TRBJ2-3, with D possibly TRBD1 on 5 matching bases. CDR3 length equals 17 residues. V was trimmed by 0 bases and J by 5 bases, leaving 21 bases between them. Germline V CDR1 and CDR2: DFQATT, SNEGSKA (reference sequence).

The chain couples TRBV27 to TRBJ1-1, with D possibly matching TRBD1 (6 bases). Per the germline V gene, CDR1 is MNHEY and CDR2 is SMNVEV (reference sequence). Trimming removed 1 base from V and 3 bases from J, with 12 bases in between. This CDR3 is built from 15 residues. The CDR3 spells CASSLLGARDTEAFF. The CDR3 DNA reads as TGTGCCAGCAGTTTATTGGGGGCGCGAGACACTGAAGCTTTCTTT.

The chain combines TRBV30 with TRBJ2-3, with D unresolved. The V gene lost 0 bases and the J gene lost 4 bases, with 11 bases spanning the gap. CDR3 length: 14 amino acids. The V gene's germline CDR1 is GTSNPN and CDR2 SVGIG (reference sequence). CDR3 DNA sequence: TGTGCCTGGAGTGTTGGTAGTGGGGCAGATACGCAGTATTTT. This translates into CAWSVGSGADTQYF. Combining the CDR3 with reference TRBV30 and TRBJ2-3 gives the whole variable domain SQTIHQWPATLVQPVGSPLSLECTVEGTSNPNLYWYRQAAGRGLQLLFYSVGIGQISSEVPQNLSASRPQDRQFILSSKKLLLSDSGFYLCAWSVGSGADTQYFGPGTRLTVL.

The genes are TRBV9 and TRBJ2-7, with D maybe TRBD1 (6 bases). Between the trimmed V and J ends, which lost 4 bases and 2 bases, there was a span of 16 bases. This CDR3 region has 15 residues. CDR1 and CDR2 (germline): SGDLS, YYNGEE. CDR3 sequence (DNA): TGTGCCAGCAGCCCCCAGGGGAACCCAACCTACGAGCAGTACTTC. Translated, it gives CASSPQGNPTYEQYF.